This section outlines one TCR beta chain sequence together with its context. Its antigen remains unknown. The data were obtained in a study of cytomegalovirus exposure and HLA in healthy donors. Whole-study findings and limits: Clonal expansion, a later analysis showed, was greater in HLA-associated TCR beta chains than in equally common others.

Deletions cut 4 bases from V and 5 bases from J, with 13 bases between. The germline V gene encodes CDR1 SGHDT and CDR2 YYEEEE. The CDR3 totals 14 residues. With 60 Vbeta and 13 Jbeta primers, the PCR was carried out. Data came from immunoSEQ multiplex PCR; TCRdb stores just in-frame clones and leaves some out. The sample data list more than 40,000 clones. The specimen was PBMCs. The clonotype originates from a man aged 35-49 years in good health and CMV-seropositive. The chain has TRBV5-6 and TRBJ2-1; D might be TRBD2 (6 bases). CDR3 sequence: CASSPPSDDNEQFF. CDR3 sequence (DNA): TGTGCCAGCAGCCCACCTAGCGATGACAATGAGCAGTTCTTC. Based on the CDR3 plus reference TRBV5-6 and TRBJ2-1, the full variable domain is DAGVTQSPTHLIKTRGQQVTLRCSPKSGHDTVSWYQQALGQGPQFIFQYYEEEERQRGNFPDRFSGHQFPNYSSELNVNALLLGDSALYLCASSPPSDDNEQFFGPGTRLTVL.